This TCR beta chain was observed in a study of vaccination and CD4 T cells after COVID-19. The CDR3 contains 17 residues. CDR1 and CDR2 (germline): SGHRS, YFSETQ. The ends were cut back, 3 bases at V and 7 bases at J, with 22 bases in the middle. The Oncomine TCR Beta short-read assay was applied to DNA of cultured CD4+ T cells. After culture, CD4+ T cells served as the source for genomic DNA extraction. A single record per CDR3 protein comes from TCRdb applying MiXCR to the PCR reads. The profile covers 13,000 or so distinct CDR3 sequences, with roughly 45% appearing a single time and roughly 14% taken by the ten largest. The sample's treatment: approximately 9-day PBMC culture with coronavirus spike peptide pools or control peptides (ViraFEST assay). Wells that each held a few million PBMCs were cultured with roughly 9.5 IU/ml IL-2 and about 10 ug/ml peptide pools. Remarks on this clonotype: Its antigen is currently unknown.

The chain couples TRBV5-1 to TRBJ1-4; TRBD1 might be the D (5 bases). This sequence was found in a human donor who had recovered from COVID-19. The sequencing sample was made of CD4+ T cells from blood, cultured in vitro. CDR3 DNA sequence: TGCGCCAGCAGCTCTGGGACTACATGGAGGCCGGGTGAAAAACTGTTTTTT. Translation gives CASSSGTTWRPGEKLFF.